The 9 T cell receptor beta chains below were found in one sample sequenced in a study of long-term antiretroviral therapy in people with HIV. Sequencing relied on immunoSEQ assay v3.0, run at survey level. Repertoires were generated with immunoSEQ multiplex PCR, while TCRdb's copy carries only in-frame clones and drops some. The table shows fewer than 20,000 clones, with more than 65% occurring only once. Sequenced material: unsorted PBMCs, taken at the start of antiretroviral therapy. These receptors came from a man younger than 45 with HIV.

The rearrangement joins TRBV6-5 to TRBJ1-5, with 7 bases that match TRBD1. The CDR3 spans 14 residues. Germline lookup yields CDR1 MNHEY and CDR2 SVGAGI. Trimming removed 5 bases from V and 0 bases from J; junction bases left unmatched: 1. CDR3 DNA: TGTGCCAGCAGTCGGGACAGTAGCAATCAGCCCCAGCATTTT. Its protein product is CASSRDSSNQPQHF.

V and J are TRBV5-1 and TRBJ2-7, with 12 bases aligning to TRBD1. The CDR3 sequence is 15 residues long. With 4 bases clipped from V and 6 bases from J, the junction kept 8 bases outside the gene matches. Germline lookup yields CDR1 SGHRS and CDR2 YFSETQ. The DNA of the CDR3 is TGCGCCAGCAGCGGGGGACAGGGGGCGAGGTCCGAGCAGTACTTC. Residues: CASSGGQGARSEQYF.

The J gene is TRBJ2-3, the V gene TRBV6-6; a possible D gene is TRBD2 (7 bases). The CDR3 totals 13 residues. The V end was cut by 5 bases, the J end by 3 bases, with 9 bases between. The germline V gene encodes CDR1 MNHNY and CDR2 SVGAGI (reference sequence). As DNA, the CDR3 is TGTGCCAGCAGTGAGGGGGGGACAGATACGCAGTATTTT. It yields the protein CASSEGGTDTQYF.

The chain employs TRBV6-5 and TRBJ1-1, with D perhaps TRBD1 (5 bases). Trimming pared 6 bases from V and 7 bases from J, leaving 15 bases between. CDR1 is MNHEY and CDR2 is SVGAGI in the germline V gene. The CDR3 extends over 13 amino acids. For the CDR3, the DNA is TGTGCCAGCAGCTCGGGACCGACATTTGAAGCTTTCTTT. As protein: CASSSGPTFEAFF.

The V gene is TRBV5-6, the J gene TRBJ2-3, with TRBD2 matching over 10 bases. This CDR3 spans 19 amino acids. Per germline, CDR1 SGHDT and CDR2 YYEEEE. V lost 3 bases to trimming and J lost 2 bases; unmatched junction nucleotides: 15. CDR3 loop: CASSSLSAGGPNPTDTQYF. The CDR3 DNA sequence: TGTGCCAGCAGCTCCCTGTCAGCGGGAGGGCCCAACCCCACAGATACGCAGTATTTT. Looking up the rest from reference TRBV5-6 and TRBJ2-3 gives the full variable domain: DAGVTQSPTHLIKTRGQQVTLRCSPKSGHDTVSWYQQALGQGPQFIFQYYEEEERQRGNFPDRFSGHQFPNYSSELNVNALLLGDSALYLCASSSLSAGGPNPTDTQYFGPGTRLTVL.

CDR3 loop: CAISESGGPAKNIQYF. The CDR3 DNA reads as TGTGCCATCAGTGAGTCGGGGGGACCAGCCAAAAACATTCAGTACTTC. This sequence joins TRBV10-3 and TRBJ2-4; perhaps TRBD2 as D (6 bases). CDR1 ENHRY and CDR2 SYGVKD come from the germline V gene. Trimming pared 0 bases from V and 0 bases from J, leaving 9 bases between. This CDR3 is built from 16 residues.

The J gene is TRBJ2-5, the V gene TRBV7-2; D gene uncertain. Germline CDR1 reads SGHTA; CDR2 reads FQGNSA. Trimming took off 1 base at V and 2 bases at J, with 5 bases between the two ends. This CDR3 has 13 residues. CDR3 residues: CASSLGLQETQYF. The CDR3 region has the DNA TGTGCCAGCAGCTTAGGGCTTCAAGAGACCCAGTACTTC. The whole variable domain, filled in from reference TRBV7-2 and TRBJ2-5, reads GAGVSQSPSNKVTEKGKDVELRCDPISGHTALYWYRQSLGQGLEFLIYFQGNSAPDKSGLPSDRFSAERTGGSVSTLTIQRTQQEDSAVYLCASSLGLQETQYFGPGTRLLVL.

This CDR3 reads CASITLTGELFF. DNA for the CDR3: TGTGCCAGCATTACCCTCACCGGGGAGCTGTTTTTT. V and J are TRBV13 and TRBJ2-2, with unresolved D. CDR1 and CDR2 (germline): PRHDT, FYEKMQ (reference sequence). This CDR3 has 12 residues. With 7 bases removed from V and 4 bases from J, the gap between germline ends came to 7 bases. The variable domain in full, with the rest retrieved from reference TRBV13 and TRBJ2-2, is AAGVIQSPRHLIKEKRETATLKCYPIPRHDTVYWYQQGPGQDPQFLISFYEKMQSDKGSIPDRFSAQQFSDYHSELNMSSLELGDSALYFCASITLTGELFFGEGSRLTVL.

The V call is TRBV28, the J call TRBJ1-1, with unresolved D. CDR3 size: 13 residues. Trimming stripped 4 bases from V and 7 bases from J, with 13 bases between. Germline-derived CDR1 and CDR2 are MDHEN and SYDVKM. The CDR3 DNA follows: TGTGCCAGCAGTTCCACCCTGACCGGTGAAGCTTTCTTT. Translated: CASSSTLTGEAFF.